This is a list of T cell receptor beta chains from one sample in a study of T cell responses to AZD1222 COVID-19 vaccine. TCRdb's copy holds only in-frame clones and misses some; the assay was immunoSEQ multiplex PCR. There are about 110,000 clones in the sample; roughly 80% occur only once, and 5% lies in the top ten. The material was peripheral blood, obtained on day 0 of AZD1222 vaccination. These receptors were taken from an adult in good health. Each CDR3 is given with its conserved first and last residue. A D gene is named only where the DNA matches it firmly. Clone size, where shown, is once, few, many, or a class for clones that have expanded.

>TRBJ1-2|TRBD1|TRBV5-6|NA
TGTGCCAGCAGACAAGGGAGGACAGGGGATCTTCGCTATGGCTACACCTTC
CASRQGRTGDLRYGYTF
>TRBJ1-1|NA|TRBV19|NA
TGTGCCAGCGTCTACATGAACACTGAAGCTTTCTTT
CASVYMNTEAFF
>TRBJ2-3|NA|TRBV4-1|NA
TGCGCCAGCAGCACCATGGGGGCCTCTACGCAGTATTTT
CASSTMGASTQYF
>TRBJ1-3|NA|TRBV7-6|once
TGTGCCAGCAGCTTAGGCCCCGGGATCAGCTCTGGAAACACCATATATTTT
CASSLGPGISSGNTIYF
>TRBJ1-3|NA|TRBV19|NA
TGTGCCAGTAGTATCCGTCGGGGCTCTGGAAACACCATATATTTT
CASSIRRGSGNTIYF
>TRBJ1-5|TRBD1|TRBV6-5|NA
TGTGCCAGCAGAGGGACAGGGGTTGGACAGCCCCAGCATTTT
CASRGTGVGQPQHF
>TRBJ2-1|TRBD1|TRBV18|NA
TGTGCCAGCTCACCAACTCGGGACAGGGACTCCGGTGAGCAGTTCTTC
CASSPTRDRDSGEQFF
>TRBJ2-5|NA|TRBV3-1/TRBV3-2|once
TGTGCCAGCAGTAGGAGGCAGGGAGAGACCCAGTACTTC
CASSRRQGETQYF
>TRBJ1-1|NA|TRBV12-3/TRBV12-4|NA
TGTGCCAGCAGTTGGGAGGGGGGCACTGAAGCTTTCTTT
CASSWEGGTEAFF
>TRBJ1-2|NA|TRBV5-6|once
TGTGCCAGCAGCTTGGAGATCGTAAACTATGGCTACACCTTC
CASSLEIVNYGYTF
>TRBJ2-3|NA|TRBV7-2|NA
TGTGCCAGCAGCTTTAACCCACCCACAGATACGCAGTATTTT
CASSFNPPTDTQYF
>TRBJ2-7|NA|TRBV10-3|NA
TGTGCCATCAGTCAAGGGTCCTACGAGCAGTACTTC
CAISQGSYEQYF
>TRBJ2-7|NA|TRBV7-2|NA
TGTGCCAGCAGCTTAGCGCTTGGAAGCTCCTACGAGCAGTACTTC
CASSLALGSSYEQYF
>TRBJ2-2|TRBD1|TRBV11-3|once
TGTGCCAGCAGCCCGCACTGGGGTGACAGGGCAGCCGGGGAGCTGTTTTTT
CASSPHWGDRAAGELFF
>TRBJ1-2|NA|TRBV19|few
TGTGCCAGTAGACCCGGGAGGGACCATGGCTACACCTTC
CASRPGRDHGYTF
>TRBJ2-5|NA|TRBV3-1/TRBV3-2|NA
TGTGCCAGCAGCCAAGATCGTGCAGGGCAAGAGACCCAGTACTTC
CASSQDRAGQETQYF
>TRBJ1-2|NA|TRBV18|once
TGTGCCAGCTCCCGGGAGGGAAACTATGGCTACACCTTC
CASSREGNYGYTF
>TRBJ1-2|NA|TRBV30|few
TGTGCCTGCCAGTATCCTGGCTACACCTTC
CACQYPGYTF